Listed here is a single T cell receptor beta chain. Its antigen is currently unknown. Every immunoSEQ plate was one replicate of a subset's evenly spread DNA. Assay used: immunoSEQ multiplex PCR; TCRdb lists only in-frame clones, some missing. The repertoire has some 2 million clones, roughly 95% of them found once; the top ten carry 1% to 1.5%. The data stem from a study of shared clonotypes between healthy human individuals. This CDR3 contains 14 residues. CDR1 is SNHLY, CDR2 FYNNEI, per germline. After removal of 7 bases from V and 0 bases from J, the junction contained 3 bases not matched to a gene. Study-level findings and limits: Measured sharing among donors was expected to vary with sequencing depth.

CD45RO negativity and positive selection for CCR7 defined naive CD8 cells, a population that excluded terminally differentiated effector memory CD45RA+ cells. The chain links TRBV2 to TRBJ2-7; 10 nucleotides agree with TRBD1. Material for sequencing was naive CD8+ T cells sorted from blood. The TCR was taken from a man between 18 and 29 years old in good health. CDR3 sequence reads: CASTWTGGSYEQYF. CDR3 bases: TGTGCCAGCACCTGGACAGGGGGCTCCTACGAGCAGTACTTC.